Below, 2 T cell receptor beta chains from the same sample are listed, as sequenced in a study of OX40 agonist ivuxolimab in advanced cancers. The protocol was immunoSEQ multiplex PCR, while the TCRdb copy is restricted to in-frame clones and leaves out a portion. Here the sample spans about 80,000 clones, over 75% being singletons. Sequenced material: CD4+ or CD8+ T cells sorted from blood, taken in a trial of the OX40 agonist ivuxolimab. The source is an adult with an advanced solid tumor such as melanoma, head and neck, liver or kidney cancer.

The CDR3 sequence: CASSLTGAGGYTF. The CDR3 DNA is TGTGCCAGCAGCTTGACAGGGGCGGGCGGCTACACCTTC. This chain connects TRBV5-6 to TRBJ1-2; 7 bases are a match to TRBD1. Germline V gene lookup returns CDR1 SGHDT and CDR2 YYEEEE. This CDR3 has 13 amino acids. V lost 1 base to trimming and J lost 8 bases; unmatched junction nucleotides: 5.

V and J are TRBV10-3 and TRBJ2-2; D ambiguous. Germline-derived CDR1 and CDR2 are ENHRY and SYGVKD. V was cut by 9 bases and J by 1 base, with 12 bases left in between. The CDR3 has 14 amino acids. The chain's CDR3 is CAISTELNTGELFF. CDR3 nucleotides: TGTGCCATTTCGACGGAATTGAACACCGGGGAGCTGTTTTTT.